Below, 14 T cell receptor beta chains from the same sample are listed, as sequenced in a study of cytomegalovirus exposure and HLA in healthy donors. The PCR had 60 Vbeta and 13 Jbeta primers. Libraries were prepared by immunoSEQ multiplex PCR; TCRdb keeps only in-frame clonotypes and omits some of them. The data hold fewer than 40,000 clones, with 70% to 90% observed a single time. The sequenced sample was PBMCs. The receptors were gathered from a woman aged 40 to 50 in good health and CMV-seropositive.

CDR3 region: CASSPERGTEAFF. CDR3 bases: TGTGCCAGCAGCCCAGAAAGGGGGACTGAAGCTTTCTTT. The chain carries TRBV11-1 and TRBJ1-1; D might be TRBD1 (6 bases). The V end lost 5 bases, the J end lost 5 bases, and 12 bases lay between the germline ends. The CDR3 is made up of 13 amino acids. The germline V gene encodes CDR1 SGHAT and CDR2 FQDESV (reference sequence). Drawing the rest from reference TRBV11-1 and TRBJ1-1, the complete variable domain is EAEVAQSPRYKITEKSQAVAFWCDPISGHATLYWYRQILGQGPELLVQFQDESVVDDSQLPKDRFSAERLKGVDSTLKIQPAELGDSAMYLCASSPERGTEAFFGQGTRLTVV.

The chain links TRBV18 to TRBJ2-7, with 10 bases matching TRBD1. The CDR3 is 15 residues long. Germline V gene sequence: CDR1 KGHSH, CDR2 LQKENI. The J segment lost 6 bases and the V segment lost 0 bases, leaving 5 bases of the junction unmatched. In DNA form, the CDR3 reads TGTGCCAGCTCACCACCGGGGGGGACAGGGGTCGAGCAGTACTTC. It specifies CASSPPGGTGVEQYF.

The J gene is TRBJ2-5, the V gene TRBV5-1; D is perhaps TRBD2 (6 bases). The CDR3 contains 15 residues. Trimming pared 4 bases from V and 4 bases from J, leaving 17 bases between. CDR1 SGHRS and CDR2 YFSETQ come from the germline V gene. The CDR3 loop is CASSGGTQGAETQYF. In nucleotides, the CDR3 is TGCGCCAGCAGCGGCGGGACTCAAGGTGCAGAGACCCAGTACTTC.

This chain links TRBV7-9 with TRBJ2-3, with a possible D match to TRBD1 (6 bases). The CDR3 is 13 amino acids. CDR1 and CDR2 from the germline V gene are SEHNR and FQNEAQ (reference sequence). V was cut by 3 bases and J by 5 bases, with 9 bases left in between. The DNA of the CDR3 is TGTGCCAGCAGCTTCCAGGGGATAGATACGCAGTATTTT. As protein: CASSFQGIDTQYF. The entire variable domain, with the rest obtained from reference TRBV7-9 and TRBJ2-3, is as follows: DTGVSQNPRHKITKRGQNVTFRCDPISEHNRLYWYRQTLGQGPEFLTYFQNEAQLEKSRLLSDRFSAERPKGSFSTLEIQRTEQGDSAMYLCASSFQGIDTQYFGPGTRLTVL.

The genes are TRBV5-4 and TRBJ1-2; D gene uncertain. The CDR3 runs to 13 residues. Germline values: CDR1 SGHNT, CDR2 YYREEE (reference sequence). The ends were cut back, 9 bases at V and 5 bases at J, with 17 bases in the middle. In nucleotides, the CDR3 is TGTGCCACACCAACTCCCAAGAGGTATGGCTACACCTTC. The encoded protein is CATPTPKRYGYTF.

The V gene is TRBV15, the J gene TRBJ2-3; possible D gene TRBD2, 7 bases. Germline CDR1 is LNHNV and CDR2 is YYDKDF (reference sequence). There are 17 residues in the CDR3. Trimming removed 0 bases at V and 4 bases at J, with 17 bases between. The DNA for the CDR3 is TGTGCCACCAGCAGAGACTCACGAGGGGGGGGGTCAGATACGCAGTATTTT. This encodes CATSRDSRGGGSDTQYF.

The chain's CDR3 is CASREGRGVGGYTF. Written as DNA, the CDR3 is TGCGCCAGCAGAGAGGGCAGGGGAGTAGGGGGCTACACCTTC. The chain combines TRBV10-1 with TRBJ1-2; maybe TRBD1 (6 bases). CDR1 WNHNN and CDR2 SYGVQD come from the germline V gene (reference sequence). This CDR3 contains 14 residues. With 6 bases removed from V and 8 bases from J, the gap between germline ends came to 19 bases.

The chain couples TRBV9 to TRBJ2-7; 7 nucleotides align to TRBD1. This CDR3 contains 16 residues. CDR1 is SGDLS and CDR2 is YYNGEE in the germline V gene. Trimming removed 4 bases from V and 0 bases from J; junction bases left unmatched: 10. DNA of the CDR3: TGTGCCAGCAGCACACGGGACAGCCGCAGCTCCTACGAGCAGTACTTC. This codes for CASSTRDSRSSYEQYF. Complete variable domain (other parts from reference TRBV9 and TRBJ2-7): DSGVTQTPKHLITATGQRVTLRCSPRSGDLSVYWYQQSLDQGLQFLIQYYNGEERAKGNILERFSAQQFPDLHSELNLSSLELGDSALYFCASSTRDSRSSYEQYFGPGTRLTVT.

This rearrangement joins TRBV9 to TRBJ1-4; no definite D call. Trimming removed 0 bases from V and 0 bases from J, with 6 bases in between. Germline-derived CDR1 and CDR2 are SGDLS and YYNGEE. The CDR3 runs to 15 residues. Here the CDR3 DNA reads TGTGCCAGCAGCGTAGATCCAGCAACTAATGAAAAACTGTTTTTT. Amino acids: CASSVDPATNEKLFF.

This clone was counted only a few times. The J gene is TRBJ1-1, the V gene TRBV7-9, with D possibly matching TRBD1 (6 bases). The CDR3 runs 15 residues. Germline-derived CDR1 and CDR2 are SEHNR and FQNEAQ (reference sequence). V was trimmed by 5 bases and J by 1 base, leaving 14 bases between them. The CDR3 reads CASSPPQGRNTEAFF. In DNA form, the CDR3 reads TGTGCCAGCAGCCCCCCGCAGGGGCGGAACACTGAAGCTTTCTTT.

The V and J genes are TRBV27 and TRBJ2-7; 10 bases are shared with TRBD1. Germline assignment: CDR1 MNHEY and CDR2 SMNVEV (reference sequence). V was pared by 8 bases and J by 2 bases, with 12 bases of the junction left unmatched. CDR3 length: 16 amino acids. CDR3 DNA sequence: TGTGCCAGCTCCCGCTTTTCGGGACAGGGGACCTACGAGCAGTACTTC. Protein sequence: CASSRFSGQGTYEQYF.

The CDR3 reads CASSRSSGGANSYEQYF. CDR3 nucleotide sequence: TGTGCCAGTAGTAGAAGCTCCGGGGGAGCCAACTCCTACGAGCAGTACTTC. This sequence joins TRBV19 and TRBJ2-7; weak D call: TRBD2 (6 bases). V lost 4 bases and J 0 bases, leaving 19 bases between the germline ends. The CDR3 has 17 amino acids. Germline loops: CDR1 LNHDA, CDR2 SQIVND (reference sequence).

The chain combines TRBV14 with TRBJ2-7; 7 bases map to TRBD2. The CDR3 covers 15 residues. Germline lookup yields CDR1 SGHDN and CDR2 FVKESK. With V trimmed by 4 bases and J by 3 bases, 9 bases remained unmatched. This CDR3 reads CASSPSGKLSYEQYF. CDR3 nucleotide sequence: TGTGCCAGCAGCCCTAGCGGAAAATTAAGCTACGAGCAGTACTTC.

CDR3 amino acids: CASSMTVYQPQHF. The CDR3 coding sequence is TGTGCCAGCAGCATGACAGTTTATCAGCCCCAGCATTTT. The V and J genes are TRBV5-5 and TRBJ1-5; tentative D call: TRBD1 (5 bases). CDR3 size: 13 residues. Per the germline V gene, CDR1 is SGHKS and CDR2 is YYEKEE (reference sequence). The germline V and J ends were trimmed by 4 bases and 5 bases, with 10 bases remaining between them.